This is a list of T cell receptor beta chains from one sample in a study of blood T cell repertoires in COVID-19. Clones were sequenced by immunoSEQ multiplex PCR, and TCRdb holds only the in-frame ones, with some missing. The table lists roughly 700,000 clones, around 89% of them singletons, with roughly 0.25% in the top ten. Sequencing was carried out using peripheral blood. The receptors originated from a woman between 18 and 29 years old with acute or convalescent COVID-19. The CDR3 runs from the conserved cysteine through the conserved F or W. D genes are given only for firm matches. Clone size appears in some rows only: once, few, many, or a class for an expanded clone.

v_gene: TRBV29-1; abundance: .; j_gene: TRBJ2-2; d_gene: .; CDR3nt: TGCAGCGTTGACTCGGGTATCGGGGAGCTGTTTTTT; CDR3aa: CSVDSGIGELFF
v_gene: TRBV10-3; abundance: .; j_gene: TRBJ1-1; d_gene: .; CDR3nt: TGTGCCATCAGTGACACCTCCAGGGGACCGAGTGCTTTCTTT; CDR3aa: CAISDTSRGPSAFF
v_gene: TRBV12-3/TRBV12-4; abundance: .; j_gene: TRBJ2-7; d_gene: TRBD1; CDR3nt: TGTGCCAGCAGTTCGGGACAGATTGGCGAGCAGTACTTC; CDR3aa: CASSSGQIGEQYF
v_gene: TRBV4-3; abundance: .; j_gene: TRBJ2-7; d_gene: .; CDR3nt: TGCGCCAGCAGCCAAGATGCAGGGCTCGTATCCTACGAGCAGTACTTC; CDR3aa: CASSQDAGLVSYEQYF
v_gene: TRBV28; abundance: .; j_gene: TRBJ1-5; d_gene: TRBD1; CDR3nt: TGTGCCAGCAGTTTTTTGGACAGGGAATATCAGCCCCAGCATTTT; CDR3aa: CASSFLDREYQPQHF
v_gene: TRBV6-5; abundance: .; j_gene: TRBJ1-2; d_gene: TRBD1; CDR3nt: TGTGCCAGCAGTTCAAACCGGGACAGGGATGACTATGGCTACACCTTC; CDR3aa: CASSSNRDRDDYGYTF
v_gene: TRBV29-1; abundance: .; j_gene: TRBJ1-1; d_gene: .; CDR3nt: TGCAGCGTTGATGGCAGGGCGAACACTGAAGCTTTCTTT; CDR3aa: CSVDGRANTEAFF
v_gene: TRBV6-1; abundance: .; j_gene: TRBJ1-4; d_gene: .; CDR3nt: TGTGCCAGCAGTGAAGAAGAGCTTTTTAATGAAAAACTGTTTTTT; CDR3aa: CASSEEELFNEKLFF
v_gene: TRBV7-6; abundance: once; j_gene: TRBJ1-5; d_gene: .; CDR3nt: TGTGCCAGCAGCCCAAACAGGGATCAGCCCCAGCATTTT; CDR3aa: CASSPNRDQPQHF
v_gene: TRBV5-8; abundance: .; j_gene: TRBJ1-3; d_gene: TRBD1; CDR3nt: TGTGCCAGCAGTTGGGACAGGGGGCGAGGAAACACCATATATTTT; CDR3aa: CASSWDRGRGNTIYF
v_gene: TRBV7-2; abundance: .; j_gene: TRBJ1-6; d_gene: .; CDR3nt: TGTGCCAGCAAAGTACAGGGATCGAGATCACCCCTCCACTTT; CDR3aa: CASKVQGSRSPLHF
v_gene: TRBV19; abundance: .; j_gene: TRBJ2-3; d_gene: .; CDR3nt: TGTGCCAGACTCAGAGGGCGAACTCCCTTCACAGATACGCAGTATTTT; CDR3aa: CARLRGRTPFTDTQYF
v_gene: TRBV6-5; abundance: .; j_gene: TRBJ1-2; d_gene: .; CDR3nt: TGTGCCAGCAGTTACGGAGGTAACTATGGCTACACCTTC; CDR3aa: CASSYGGNYGYTF
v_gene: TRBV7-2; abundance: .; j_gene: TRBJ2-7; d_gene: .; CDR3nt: TGTGCCAGCAGCTTAATGGTCACAGTCTACGAGCAGTACTTC; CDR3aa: CASSLMVTVYEQYF
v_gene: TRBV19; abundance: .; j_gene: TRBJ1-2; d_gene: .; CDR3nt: TGTGCCAGTAGTCCCCTTGGGAGGAGGAGTGACTATGGCTACACCTTC; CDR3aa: CASSPLGRRSDYGYTF
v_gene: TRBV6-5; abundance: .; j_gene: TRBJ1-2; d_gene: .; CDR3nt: TGTGCCAGCACTCCCCTGAGTGGGGGGGGCTATGGCTACACCTTC; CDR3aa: CASTPLSGGGYGYTF
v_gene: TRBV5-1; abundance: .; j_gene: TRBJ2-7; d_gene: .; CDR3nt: TGCGCCAGCAGCACGGACCGACAGGTCTACGAGCAGTACTTC; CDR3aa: CASSTDRQVYEQYF
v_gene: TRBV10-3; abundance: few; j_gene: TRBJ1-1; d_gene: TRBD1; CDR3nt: TGTGCCATCAGTCCCGATAGACAGGGGGGGAGAAGTATGAACACTGAAGCTTTCTTT; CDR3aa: CAISPDRQGGRSMNTEAFF
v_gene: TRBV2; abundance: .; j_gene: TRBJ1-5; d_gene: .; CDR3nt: TGTGCCAGCAGTGAAGACAGGGCCTATCAGCCCCAGCATTTT; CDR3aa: CASSEDRAYQPQHF